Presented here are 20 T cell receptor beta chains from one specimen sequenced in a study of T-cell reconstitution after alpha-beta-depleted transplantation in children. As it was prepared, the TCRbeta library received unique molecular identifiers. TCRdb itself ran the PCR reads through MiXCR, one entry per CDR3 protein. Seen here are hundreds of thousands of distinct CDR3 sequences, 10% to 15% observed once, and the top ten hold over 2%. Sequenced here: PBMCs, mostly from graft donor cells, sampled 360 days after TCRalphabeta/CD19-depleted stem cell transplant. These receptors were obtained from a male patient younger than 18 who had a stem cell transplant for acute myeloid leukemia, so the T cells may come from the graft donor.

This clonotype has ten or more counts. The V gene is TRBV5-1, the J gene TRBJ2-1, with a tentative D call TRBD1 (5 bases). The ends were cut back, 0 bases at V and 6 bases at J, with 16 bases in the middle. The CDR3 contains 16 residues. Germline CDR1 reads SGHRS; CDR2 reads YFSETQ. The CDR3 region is CASSLGASGALNEQFF. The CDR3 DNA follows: TGCGCCAGCAGCTTGGGGGCTAGTGGGGCTCTCAATGAGCAGTTCTTC.

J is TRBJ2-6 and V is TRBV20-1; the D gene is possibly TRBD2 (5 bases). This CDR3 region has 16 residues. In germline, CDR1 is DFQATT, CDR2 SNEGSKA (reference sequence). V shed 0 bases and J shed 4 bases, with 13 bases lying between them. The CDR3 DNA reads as TGCAGTGCTAGAGAGCGGCCCGGGATGGGGGCCAACGTCCTGACTTTC. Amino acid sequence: CSARERPGMGANVLTF.

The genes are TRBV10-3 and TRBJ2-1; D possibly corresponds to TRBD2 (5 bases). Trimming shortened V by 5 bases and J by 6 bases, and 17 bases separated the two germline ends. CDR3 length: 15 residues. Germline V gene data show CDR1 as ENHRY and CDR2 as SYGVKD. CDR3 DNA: TGTGCCATCAGTAGCGGAGCAGTAAAATCCAATGAGCAGTTCTTC. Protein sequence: CAISSGAVKSNEQFF.

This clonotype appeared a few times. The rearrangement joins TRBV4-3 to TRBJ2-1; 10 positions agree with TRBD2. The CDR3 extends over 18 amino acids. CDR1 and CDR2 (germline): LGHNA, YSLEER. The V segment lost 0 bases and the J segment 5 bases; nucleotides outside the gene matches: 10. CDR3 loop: CASSQEKASGRGDNEQFF. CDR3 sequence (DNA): TGCGCCAGCAGCCAAGAAAAGGCTAGCGGGAGAGGGGACAATGAGCAGTTCTTC.

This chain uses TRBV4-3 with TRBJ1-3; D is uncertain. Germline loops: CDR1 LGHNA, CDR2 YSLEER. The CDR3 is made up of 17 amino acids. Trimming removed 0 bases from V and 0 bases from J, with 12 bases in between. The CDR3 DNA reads TGCGCCAGCAGCCAAGATCTACTAGCCGGCTCTGGAAACACCATATATTTT. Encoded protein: CASSQDLLAGSGNTIYF.

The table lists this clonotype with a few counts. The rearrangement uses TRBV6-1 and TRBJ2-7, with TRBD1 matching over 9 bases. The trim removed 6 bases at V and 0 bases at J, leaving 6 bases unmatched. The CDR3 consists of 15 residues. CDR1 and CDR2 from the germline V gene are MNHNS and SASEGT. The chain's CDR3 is CASRSRDRVSYEQYF. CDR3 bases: TGTGCCAGCAGGAGCCGGGACAGGGTCTCCTACGAGCAGTACTTC.

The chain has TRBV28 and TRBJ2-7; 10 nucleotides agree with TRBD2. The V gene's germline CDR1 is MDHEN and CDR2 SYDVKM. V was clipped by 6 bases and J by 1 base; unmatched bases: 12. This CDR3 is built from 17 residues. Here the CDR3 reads CASSRPGLAERSYEQYF. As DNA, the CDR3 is TGTGCCAGCAGCCGCCCCGGACTAGCGGAACGTTCCTACGAGCAGTACTTC.

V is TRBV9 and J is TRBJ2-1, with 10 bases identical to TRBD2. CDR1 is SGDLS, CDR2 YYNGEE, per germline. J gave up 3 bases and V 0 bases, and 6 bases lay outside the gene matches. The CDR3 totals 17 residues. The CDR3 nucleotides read TGTGCCAGCAGCGTAGAAGCACTAGCGGGGCACTACAATGAGCAGTTCTTC. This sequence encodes CASSVEALAGHYNEQFF.

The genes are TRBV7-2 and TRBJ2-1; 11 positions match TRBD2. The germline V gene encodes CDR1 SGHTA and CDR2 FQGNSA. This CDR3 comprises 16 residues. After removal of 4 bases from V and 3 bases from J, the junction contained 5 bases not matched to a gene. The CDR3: CASSWPGTSGYNEQFF. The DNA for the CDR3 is TGTGCCAGCAGCTGGCCCGGGACTAGCGGCTACAATGAGCAGTTCTTC.

CDR3 amino acids: CATSRDHAKQFF. The CDR3 DNA follows: TGTGCCACCAGCAGAGATCACGCGAAGCAGTTCTTC. The J gene is TRBJ2-1, the V gene TRBV15; no firm D call. Germline V lookup: CDR1 LNHNV, CDR2 YYDKDF (reference sequence). The CDR3 sequence is 12 residues long. V was cut by 0 bases and J by 11 bases, with 8 bases left in between.

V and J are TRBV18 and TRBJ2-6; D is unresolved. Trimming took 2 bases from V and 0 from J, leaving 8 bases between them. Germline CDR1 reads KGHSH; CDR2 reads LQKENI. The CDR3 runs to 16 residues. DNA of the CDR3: TGTGCCAGCTCACCAAACTCGAACTCTGGGGCCAACGTCCTGACTTTC. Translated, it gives CASSPNSNSGANVLTF.

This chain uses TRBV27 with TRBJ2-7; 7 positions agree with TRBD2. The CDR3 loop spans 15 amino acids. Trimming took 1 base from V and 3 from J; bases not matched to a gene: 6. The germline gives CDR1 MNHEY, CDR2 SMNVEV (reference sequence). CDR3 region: CASSLLGGPDYEQYF. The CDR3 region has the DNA TGTGCCAGCAGTTTATTGGGAGGGCCAGACTACGAGCAGTACTTC.

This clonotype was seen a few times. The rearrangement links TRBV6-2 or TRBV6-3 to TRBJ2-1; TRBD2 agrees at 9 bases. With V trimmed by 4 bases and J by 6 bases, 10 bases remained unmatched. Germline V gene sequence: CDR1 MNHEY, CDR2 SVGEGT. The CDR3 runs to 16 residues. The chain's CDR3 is CASSSDLAGAGNEQFF. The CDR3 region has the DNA TGTGCCAGCAGTTCCGACTTAGCGGGAGCGGGCAATGAGCAGTTCTTC.

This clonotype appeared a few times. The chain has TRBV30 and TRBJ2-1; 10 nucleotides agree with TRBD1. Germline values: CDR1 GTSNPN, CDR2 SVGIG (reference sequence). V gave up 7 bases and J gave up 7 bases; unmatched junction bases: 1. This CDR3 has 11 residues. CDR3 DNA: TGTGCCTCGGACAGGGGGAATGAGCAGTTCTTC. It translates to CASDRGNEQFF.

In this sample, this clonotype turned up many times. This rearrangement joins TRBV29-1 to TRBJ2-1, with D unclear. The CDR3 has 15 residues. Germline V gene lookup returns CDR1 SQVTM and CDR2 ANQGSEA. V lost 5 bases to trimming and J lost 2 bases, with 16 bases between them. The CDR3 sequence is CSVPRSEQPYNEQFF. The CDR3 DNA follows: TGCAGCGTTCCCCGGTCCGAGCAGCCCTACAATGAGCAGTTCTTC.

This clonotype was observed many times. The CDR3: CASSLALGSSYEQYF. DNA of the CDR3: TGTGCCAGCAGCTTAGCGCTTGGGAGCTCCTACGAGCAGTACTTC. This chain uses TRBV7-4 with TRBJ2-7; TRBD2 might be the D (5 bases). Germline CDR1 SGHVT, CDR2 SQSDAQ. CDR3 size: 15 residues. Trimming took off 0 bases at V and 0 bases at J, with 9 bases between the two ends.

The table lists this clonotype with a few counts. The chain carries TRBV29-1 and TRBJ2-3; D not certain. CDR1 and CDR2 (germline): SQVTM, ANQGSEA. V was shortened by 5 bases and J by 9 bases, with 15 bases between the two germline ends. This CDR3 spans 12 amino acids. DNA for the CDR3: TGCAGCGTTTGGGATGTCCGCATAACGCAGTATTTT. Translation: CSVWDVRITQYF.

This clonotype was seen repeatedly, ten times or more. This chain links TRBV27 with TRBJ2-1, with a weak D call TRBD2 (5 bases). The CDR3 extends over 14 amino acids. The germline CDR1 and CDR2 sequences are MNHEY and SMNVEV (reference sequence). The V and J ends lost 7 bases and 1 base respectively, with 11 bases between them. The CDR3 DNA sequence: TGTGCCAGCATATCGGACTCGTCCTACAATGAGCAGTTCTTC. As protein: CASISDSSYNEQFF.

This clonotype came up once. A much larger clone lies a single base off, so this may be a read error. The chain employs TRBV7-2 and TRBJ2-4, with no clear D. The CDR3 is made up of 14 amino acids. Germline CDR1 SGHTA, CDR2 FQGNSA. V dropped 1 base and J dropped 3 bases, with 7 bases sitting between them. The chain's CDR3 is CASSLDWVKNIQYF. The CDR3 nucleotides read TGTGCCAGCAGCTTAGACTGGGTCAAAAACATTCAGTACTTC.

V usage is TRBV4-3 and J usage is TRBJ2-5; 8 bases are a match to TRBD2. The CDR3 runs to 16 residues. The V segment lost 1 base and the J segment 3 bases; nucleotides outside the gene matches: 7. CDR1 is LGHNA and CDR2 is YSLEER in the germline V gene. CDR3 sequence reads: CASSQVFAAGEETQYF. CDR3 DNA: TGCGCCAGCAGCCAAGTTTTTGCAGCGGGAGAAGAGACCCAGTACTTC.